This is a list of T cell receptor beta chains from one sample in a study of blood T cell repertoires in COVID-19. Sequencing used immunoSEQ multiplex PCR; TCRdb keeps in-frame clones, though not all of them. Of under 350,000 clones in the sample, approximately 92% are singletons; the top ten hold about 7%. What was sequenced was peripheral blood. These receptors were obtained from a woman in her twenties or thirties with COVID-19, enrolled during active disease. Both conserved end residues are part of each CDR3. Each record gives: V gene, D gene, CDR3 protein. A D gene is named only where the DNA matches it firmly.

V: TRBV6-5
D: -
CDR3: CASGGAFQPQHF

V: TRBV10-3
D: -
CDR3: CATAELEGSYEQYF

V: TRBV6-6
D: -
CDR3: CANRRVVNSPLHF

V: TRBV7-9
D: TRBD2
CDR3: CASSLSGRAYEQYF

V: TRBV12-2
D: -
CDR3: CASRPGLNWSSYEQYF

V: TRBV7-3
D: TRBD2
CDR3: CASSHPGTSGSNEQFF

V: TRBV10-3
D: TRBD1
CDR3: CAISQDRGQSEKLFF

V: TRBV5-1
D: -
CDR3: CASSSLQNNEQFF

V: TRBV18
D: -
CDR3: CASSPHPGSYEQYF

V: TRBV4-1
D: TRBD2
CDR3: CASSQLGLAGGREFF

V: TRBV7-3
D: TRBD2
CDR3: CASSLSNPGTSGHNEQFF

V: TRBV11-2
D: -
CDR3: CASSLGLGDTQYF

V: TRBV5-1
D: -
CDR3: CASGWETVYGYTF

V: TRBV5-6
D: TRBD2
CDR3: CASSLAGTDTQYF

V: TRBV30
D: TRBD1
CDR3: CAWSGQGRETQYF

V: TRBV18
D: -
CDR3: CATREGQNTEAFF

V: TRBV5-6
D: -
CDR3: CASSLGASGETQYF

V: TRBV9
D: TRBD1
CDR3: CASRGQGATYNEQFF

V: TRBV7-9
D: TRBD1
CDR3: CASSRGLVGYTF

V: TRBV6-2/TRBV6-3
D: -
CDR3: CASSYGLTYGYTF

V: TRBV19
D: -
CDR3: CASSIGGAPRVEQYF

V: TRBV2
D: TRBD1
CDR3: CASRRQGYNEQFF

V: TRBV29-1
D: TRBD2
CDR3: CSVEDPASGRDYEQYF

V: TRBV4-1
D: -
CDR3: CASSQEGDQDTEAFF

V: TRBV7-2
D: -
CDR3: CASITDRLSNYGYTF

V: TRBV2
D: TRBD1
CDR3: CASRTGSSGNTIYF